This passage covers 2 T cell receptor beta chains from one sample sequenced in a study of T cell responses to AZD1222 COVID-19 vaccine. Sequencing was performed with immunoSEQ multiplex PCR; in TCRdb, only in-frame clones are kept and a portion is missing. The sample carries under 150,000 clones, about nine tenths recorded once. Sample: peripheral blood, taken 28 days after the second AZD1222 dose. The receptors were sampled from an adult who received the AZD1222 COVID-19 vaccine.

V usage is TRBV5-6 and J usage is TRBJ1-2, with D perhaps matching TRBD1 (5 bases). CDR1 and CDR2 from the germline V gene are SGHDT and YYEEEE. The CDR3 covers 14 residues. V shed 1 base and J shed 8 bases, with 15 bases lying between them. The CDR3 nucleotides read TGTGCCAGCAGCTTGTTGCGGACAAGCGGGGGCTACACCTTC. This sequence encodes CASSLLRTSGGYTF.

The gene calls are TRBV9 and TRBJ2-2; no clear D gene. Germline V gives CDR1 SGDLS, CDR2 YYNGEE. With 6 bases removed from V and 4 bases from J, the gap between germline ends came to 13 bases. The CDR3 runs 14 residues. The CDR3 loop reads CASKRVGSTGELFF. The CDR3 nucleotides are TGTGCCAGCAAACGGGTCGGGTCCACCGGGGAGCTGTTTTTT.